Below are 6 T cell receptor beta chains sequenced from a single sample in a study of blood T cell repertoires in COVID-19. The repertoire was sequenced with immunoSEQ multiplex PCR; TCRdb's copy has only in-frame clones and lacks some. The data show about 180,000 clones, with about 80% seen just once and 14% held by the top ten. Source material: PBMCs or T cells enriched from blood (not recorded which). These receptors were obtained from a man between 60 and 70 years old who had been exposed to COVID-19.

The chain has TRBV2 and TRBJ2-3; TRBD2 agrees at 7 bases. V trimming: 3 bases; J trimming: 9 bases; junction bases outside the gene matches: 6. The CDR3 sequence is 13 residues long. Germline loops: CDR1 SNHLY, CDR2 FYNNEI. This chain's CDR3 is CASSDGGTQTQYF. The CDR3 bases are TGTGCCAGCAGTGACGGGGGGACCCAAACGCAGTATTTT.

The chain links TRBV19 to TRBJ1-2; 7 nucleotides line up with TRBD1. The ends lost 8 bases at V and 0 bases at J; junction bases unmatched: 9. Per the germline V gene, CDR1 is LNHDA and CDR2 is SQIVND (reference sequence). The CDR3 loop spans 15 amino acids. The CDR3 DNA reads as TGTGCCAGTTCACCGGGACAGTCTTCTAACTATGGCTACACCTTC. Amino acids: CASSPGQSSNYGYTF.

The count of this clone is one. J is TRBJ2-1 and V is TRBV10-3; TRBD1 matches at 8 bases. From germline, CDR1 is ENHRY and CDR2 SYGVKD. The CDR3 covers 14 residues. V lost 10 bases and J lost 6; bases outside the gene matches: 11. The CDR3 here is CATHRTGRFNEQFF. The CDR3 DNA sequence: TGTGCCACCCACCGGACAGGGAGGTTCAATGAGCAGTTCTTC.

This chain connects TRBV5-6 to TRBJ1-1, with D possibly TRBD1 on 5 matching bases. Deletions cut 0 bases from V and 8 bases from J, with 8 bases between. The CDR3 runs 12 residues. Germline CDR1 and CDR2: SGHDT and YYEEEE. The CDR3 DNA reads as TGTGCCAGCAGCTTGGTGCAGGGCGAAGCTTTCTTT. Protein: CASSLVQGEAFF.

This clone was recorded once. The chain joins TRBV5-1 to TRBJ2-2, with D perhaps matching TRBD1 (6 bases). Trimming left V 2 bases short and J 4 bases short, with 12 bases between. CDR3 size: 15 residues. Germline-derived CDR1 and CDR2 are SGHRS and YFSETQ. The DNA for the CDR3 is TGCGCCAGCAGCTTCGGACAGTTCGGCACCGGGGAGCTGTTTTTT. This sequence encodes CASSFGQFGTGELFF.

This chain links TRBV6-4 with TRBJ1-6; 7 bases align to TRBD1. V was clipped by 1 base and J by 10 bases; unmatched bases: 13. Looked up from germline, CDR1 is MRHNA and CDR2 is SNTAGT. The CDR3 is made up of 17 amino acids. The CDR3 coding sequence is TGTGCCAGCAGTGACTACCGGGACAGCCATTTGCAATCACCCCTCCACTTT. Translated, it gives CASSDYRDSHLQSPLHF.